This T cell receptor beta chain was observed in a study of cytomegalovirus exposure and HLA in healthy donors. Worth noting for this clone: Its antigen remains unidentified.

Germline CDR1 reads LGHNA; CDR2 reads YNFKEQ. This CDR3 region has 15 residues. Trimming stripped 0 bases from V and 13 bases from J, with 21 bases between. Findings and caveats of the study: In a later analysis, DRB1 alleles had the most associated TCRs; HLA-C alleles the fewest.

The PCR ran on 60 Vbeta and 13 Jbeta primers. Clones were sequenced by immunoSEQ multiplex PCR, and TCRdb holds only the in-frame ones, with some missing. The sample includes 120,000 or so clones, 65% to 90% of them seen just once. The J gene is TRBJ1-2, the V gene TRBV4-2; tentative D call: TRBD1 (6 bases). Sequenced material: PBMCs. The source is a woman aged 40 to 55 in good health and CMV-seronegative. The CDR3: CASSQDWGYREGSTF. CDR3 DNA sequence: TGTGCCAGCAGCCAAGATTGGGGATACAGGGAGGGAAGCACCTTC.